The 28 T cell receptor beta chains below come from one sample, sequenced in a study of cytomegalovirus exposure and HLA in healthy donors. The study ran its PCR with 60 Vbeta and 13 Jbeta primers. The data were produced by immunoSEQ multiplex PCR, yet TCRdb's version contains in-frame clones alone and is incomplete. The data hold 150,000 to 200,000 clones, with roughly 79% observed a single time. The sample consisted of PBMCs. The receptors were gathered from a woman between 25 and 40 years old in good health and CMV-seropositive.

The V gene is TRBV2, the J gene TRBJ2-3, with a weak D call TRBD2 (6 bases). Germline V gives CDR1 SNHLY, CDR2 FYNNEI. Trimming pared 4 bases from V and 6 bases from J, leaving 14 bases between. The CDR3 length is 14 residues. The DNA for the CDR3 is TGTGCCAGCAGTGTAGGAGGGGACGGGGATACGCAGTATTTT. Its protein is CASSVGGDGDTQYF.

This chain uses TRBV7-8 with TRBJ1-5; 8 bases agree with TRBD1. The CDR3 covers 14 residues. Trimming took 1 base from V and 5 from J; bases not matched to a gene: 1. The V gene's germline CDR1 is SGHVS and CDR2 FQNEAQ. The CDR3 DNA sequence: TGTGCCAGCAGCTTAGGACAGGGGCATCAGCCCCAGCATTTT. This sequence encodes CASSLGQGHQPQHF.

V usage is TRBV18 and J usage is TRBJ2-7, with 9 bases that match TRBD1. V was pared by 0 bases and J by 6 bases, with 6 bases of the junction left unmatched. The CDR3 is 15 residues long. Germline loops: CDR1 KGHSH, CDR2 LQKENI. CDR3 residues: CASSPPGQGSLEQYF. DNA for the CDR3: TGTGCCAGCTCACCACCGGGACAGGGAAGTCTCGAGCAGTACTTC.

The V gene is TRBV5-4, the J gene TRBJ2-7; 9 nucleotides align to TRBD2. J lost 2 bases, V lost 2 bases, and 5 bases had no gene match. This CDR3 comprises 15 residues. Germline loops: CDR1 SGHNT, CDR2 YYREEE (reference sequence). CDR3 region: CASSLPSGITYEQYF. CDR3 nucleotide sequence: TGTGCCAGCAGCTTACCTAGCGGGATCACCTACGAGCAGTACTTC.

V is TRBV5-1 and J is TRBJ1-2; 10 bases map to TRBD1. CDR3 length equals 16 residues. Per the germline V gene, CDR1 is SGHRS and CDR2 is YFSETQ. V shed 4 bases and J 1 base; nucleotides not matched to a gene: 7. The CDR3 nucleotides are TGCGCCAGCAGCCGACAGGGGGCCGCGGGTAACTATGGCTACACCTTC. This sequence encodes CASSRQGAAGNYGYTF.

The CDR3 DNA reads as TGTGCCAGCAGTTCTCGAGTTGAGACGCAGTATTTT. This sequence encodes CASSSRVETQYF. The chain uses TRBV28 and TRBJ2-3; D not resolved. This CDR3 spans 12 amino acids. Germline V gene lookup returns CDR1 MDHEN and CDR2 SYDVKM. The germline V and J ends were trimmed by 4 bases and 9 bases, with 11 bases remaining between them. The whole variable domain, filled in from reference TRBV28 and TRBJ2-3, reads DVKVTQSSRYLVKRTGEKVFLECVQDMDHENMFWYRQDPGLGLRLIYFSYDVKMKEKGDIPEGYSVSREKKERFSLILESASTNQTSMYLCASSSRVETQYFGPGTRLTVL.

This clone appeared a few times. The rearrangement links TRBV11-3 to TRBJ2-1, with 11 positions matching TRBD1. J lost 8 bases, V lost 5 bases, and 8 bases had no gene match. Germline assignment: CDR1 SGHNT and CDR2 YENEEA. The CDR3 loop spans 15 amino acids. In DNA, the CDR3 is TGTGCCAGCAGCCCCGGGACAGGGGGGGCGGATGAGCAGTTCTTC. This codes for CASSPGTGGADEQFF.

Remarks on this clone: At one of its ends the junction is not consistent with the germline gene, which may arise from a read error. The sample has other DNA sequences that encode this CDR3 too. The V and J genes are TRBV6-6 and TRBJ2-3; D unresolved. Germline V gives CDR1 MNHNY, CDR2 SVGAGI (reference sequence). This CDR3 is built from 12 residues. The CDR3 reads CASSLSTDTQYF. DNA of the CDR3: TGTGCCAGCAGCCTAAGCACGGATACGCAGTATTTT.

The CDR3 region has the DNA TGCGCCAGCAGCCTGGGGGACGGGAGCTATGGCTACACCTTC. Its translation: CASSLGDGSYGYTF. The V and J genes are TRBV5-1 and TRBJ1-2, with D possibly TRBD1 on 5 matching bases. Germline values: CDR1 SGHRS, CDR2 YFSETQ. The CDR3 length is 14 residues. Trimming took off 4 bases at V and 4 bases at J, with 14 bases between the two ends.

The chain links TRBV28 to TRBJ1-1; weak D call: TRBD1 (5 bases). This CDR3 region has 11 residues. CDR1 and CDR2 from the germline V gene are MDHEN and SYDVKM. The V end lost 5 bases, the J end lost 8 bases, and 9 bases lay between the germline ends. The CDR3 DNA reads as TGTGCCAGCAGTACGGGGGGAGAAGCTTTCTTT. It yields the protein CASSTGGEAFF.

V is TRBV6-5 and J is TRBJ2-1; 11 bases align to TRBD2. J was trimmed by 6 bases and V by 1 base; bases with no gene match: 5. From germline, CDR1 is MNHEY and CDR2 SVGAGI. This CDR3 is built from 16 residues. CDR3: CASSYLGLAGSNEQFF. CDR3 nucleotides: TGTGCCAGCAGTTACTTAGGACTAGCGGGCAGCAATGAGCAGTTCTTC.

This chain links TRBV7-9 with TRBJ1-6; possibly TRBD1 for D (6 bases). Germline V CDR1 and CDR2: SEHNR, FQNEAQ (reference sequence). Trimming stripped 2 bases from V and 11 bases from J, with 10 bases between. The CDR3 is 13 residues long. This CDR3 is CASSLHRAAPLHF. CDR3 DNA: TGTGCCAGCAGCTTACACAGGGCCGCACCCCTCCACTTT.

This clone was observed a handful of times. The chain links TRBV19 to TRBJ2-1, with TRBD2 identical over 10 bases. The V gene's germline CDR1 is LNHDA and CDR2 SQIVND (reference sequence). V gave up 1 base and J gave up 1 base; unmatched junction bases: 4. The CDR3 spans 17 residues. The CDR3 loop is CASSIGTSGRSYNEQFF. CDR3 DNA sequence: TGTGCCAGTAGTATAGGGACTAGCGGACGATCCTACAATGAGCAGTTCTTC.

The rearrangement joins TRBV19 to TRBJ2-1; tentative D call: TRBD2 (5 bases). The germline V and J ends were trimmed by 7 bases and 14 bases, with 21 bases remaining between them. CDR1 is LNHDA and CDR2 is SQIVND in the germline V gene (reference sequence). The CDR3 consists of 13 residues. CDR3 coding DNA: TGTGCCAGTACCACCGGAAGTAGCGTACCAAAGTTCTTC. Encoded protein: CASTTGSSVPKFF.

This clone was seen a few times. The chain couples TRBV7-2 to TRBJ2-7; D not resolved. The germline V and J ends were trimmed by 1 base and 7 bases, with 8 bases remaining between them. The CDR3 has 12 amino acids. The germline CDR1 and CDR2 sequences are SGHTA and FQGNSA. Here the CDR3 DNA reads TGTGCCAGCAGCTTAGGAGGCAAAGAGCAGTACTTC. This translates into CASSLGGKEQYF.

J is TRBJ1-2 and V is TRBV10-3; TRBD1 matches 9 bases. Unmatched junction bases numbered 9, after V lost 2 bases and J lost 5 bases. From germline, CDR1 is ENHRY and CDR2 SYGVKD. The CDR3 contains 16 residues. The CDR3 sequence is CAISEPTGTGNYGYTF. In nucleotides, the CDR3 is TGTGCCATCAGTGAGCCCACCGGGACAGGGAATTATGGCTACACCTTC.

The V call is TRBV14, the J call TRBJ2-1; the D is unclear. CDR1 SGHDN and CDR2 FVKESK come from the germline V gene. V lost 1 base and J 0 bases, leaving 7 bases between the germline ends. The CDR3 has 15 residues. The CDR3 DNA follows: TGTGCCAGCAGCCAAGGAGTTACCTCCTACAATGAGCAGTTCTTC. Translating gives CASSQGVTSYNEQFF.

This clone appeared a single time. CDR3: CASSQGWGQKEGTEAFF. CDR3 nucleotides: TGCGCCAGCAGCCAAGGATGGGGGCAAAAGGAAGGCACTGAAGCTTTCTTT. This chain joins TRBV4-3 and TRBJ1-1, with a possible D match to TRBD1 (6 bases). Germline assignment: CDR1 LGHNA and CDR2 YSLEER. This CDR3 region has 17 residues. V shed 1 base and J shed 4 bases, with 19 bases lying between them.

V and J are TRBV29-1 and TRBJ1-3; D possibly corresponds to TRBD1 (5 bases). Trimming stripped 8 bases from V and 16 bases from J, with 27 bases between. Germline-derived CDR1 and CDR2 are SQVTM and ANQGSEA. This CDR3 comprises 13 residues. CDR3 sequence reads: CSLRVGGSGKVYF. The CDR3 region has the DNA TGCAGCCTAAGGGTGGGGGGTTCCGGAAAGGTCTATTTT.

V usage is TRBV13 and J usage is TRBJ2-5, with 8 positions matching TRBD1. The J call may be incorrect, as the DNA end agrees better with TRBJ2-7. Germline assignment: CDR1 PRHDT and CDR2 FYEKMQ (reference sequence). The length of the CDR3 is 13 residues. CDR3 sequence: CASHRQGNYEQYF. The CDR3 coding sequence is TGTGCCAGCCACCGACAGGGGAACTACGAGCAGTACTTC.

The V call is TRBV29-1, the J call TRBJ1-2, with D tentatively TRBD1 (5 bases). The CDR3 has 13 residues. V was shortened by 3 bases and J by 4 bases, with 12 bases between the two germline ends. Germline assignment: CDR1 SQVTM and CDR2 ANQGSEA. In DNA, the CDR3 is TGCAGCGTTGAGCACGGCGGGGGCTATGGCTACACCTTC. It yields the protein CSVEHGGGYGYTF.

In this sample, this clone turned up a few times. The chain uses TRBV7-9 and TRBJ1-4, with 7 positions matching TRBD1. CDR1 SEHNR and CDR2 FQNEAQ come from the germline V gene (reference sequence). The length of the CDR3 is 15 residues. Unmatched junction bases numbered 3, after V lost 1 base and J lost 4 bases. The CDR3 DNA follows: TGTGCCAGCAGCTTAGGGGACAGTTTTAATGAAAAACTGTTTTTT. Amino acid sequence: CASSLGDSFNEKLFF.

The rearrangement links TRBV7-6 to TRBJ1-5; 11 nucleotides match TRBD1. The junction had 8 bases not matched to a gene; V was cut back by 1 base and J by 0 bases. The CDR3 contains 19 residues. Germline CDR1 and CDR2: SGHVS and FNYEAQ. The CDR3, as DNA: TGTGCCAGCAGCTTAGACAGAGGGACAGGGGGGGGTAGCAATCAGCCCCAGCATTTT. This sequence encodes CASSLDRGTGGGSNQPQHF.

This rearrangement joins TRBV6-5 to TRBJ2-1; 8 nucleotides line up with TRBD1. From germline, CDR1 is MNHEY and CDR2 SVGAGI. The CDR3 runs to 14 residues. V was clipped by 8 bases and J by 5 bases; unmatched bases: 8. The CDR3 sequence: CASETGEHHNEQFF. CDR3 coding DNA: TGTGCCAGCGAGACAGGGGAGCACCACAATGAGCAGTTCTTC.

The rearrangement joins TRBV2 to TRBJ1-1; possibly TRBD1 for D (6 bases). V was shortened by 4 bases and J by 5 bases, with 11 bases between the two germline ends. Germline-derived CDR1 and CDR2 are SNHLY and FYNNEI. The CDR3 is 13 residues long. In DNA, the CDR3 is TGTGCCAGCAGTGGAAGGGGGAAGACTGAAGCTTTCTTT. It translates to CASSGRGKTEAFF.

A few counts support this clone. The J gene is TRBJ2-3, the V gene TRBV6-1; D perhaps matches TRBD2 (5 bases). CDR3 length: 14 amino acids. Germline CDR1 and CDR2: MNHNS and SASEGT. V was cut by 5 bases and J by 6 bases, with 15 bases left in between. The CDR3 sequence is CASSTGPRGDTQYF. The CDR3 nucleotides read TGTGCCAGCAGTACCGGACCACGAGGGGATACGCAGTATTTT.

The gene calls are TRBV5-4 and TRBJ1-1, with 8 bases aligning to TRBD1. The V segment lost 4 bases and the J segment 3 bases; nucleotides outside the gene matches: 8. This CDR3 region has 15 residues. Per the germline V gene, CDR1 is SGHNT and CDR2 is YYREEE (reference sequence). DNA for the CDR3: TGTGCCAGCAGCCATTGGACAGGGAAAGACACTGAAGCTTTCTTT. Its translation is CASSHWTGKDTEAFF. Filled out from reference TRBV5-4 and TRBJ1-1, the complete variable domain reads ETGVTQSPTHLIKTRGQQVTLRCSSQSGHNTVSWYQQALGQGPQFIFQYYREEENGRGNFPPRFSGLQFPNYSSELNVNALELDDSALYLCASSHWTGKDTEAFFGQGTRLTVV.

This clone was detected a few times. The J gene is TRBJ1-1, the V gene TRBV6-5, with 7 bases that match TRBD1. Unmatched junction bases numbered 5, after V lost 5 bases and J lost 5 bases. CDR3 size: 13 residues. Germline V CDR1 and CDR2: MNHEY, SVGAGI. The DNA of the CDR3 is TGTGCCAGCAGTCGAACAGGGGAAACTGAAGCTTTCTTT. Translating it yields CASSRTGETEAFF.